The 27 T cell receptor beta chains reported below all come from one sample, sequenced in a study of T cells in Graves' hyperthyroidism and ophthalmopathy. Amplification yielded TCR beta CDR3 regions, with RNA transcripts as the source. The TCR CDR3 was amplified in a first-round RT-PCR using the HTBI primer set. TCRdb ran MiXCR on the multiplex PCR reads and lists one entry per CDR3 protein. The table shows hundreds of thousands of distinct CDR3 sequences, with around 15% occurring only once. Sequencing used blood. The receptors shown here come from a young woman with Graves' hyperthyroidism.

In this sample, this clonotype turned up a few times. The chain employs TRBV10-3 and TRBJ1-2; TRBD1 is a possible D gene (5 bases). V dropped 6 bases and J dropped 2 bases, with 13 bases sitting between them. CDR3 length: 14 amino acids. Looked up from germline, CDR1 is ENHRY and CDR2 is SYGVKD. The CDR3 region has the DNA TGTGCCATCAGCTGGGACGGCCTAAACTATGGCTACACCTTC. Its translation: CAISWDGLNYGYTF.

V gene TRBV10-1 combines with J gene TRBJ1-3; tentative D call: TRBD1 (5 bases). V lost 5 bases and J lost 3, with 17 bases in between. The CDR3 runs to 16 residues. Looked up from germline, CDR1 is WNHNN and CDR2 is SYGVQD (reference sequence). In DNA, the CDR3 is TGCGCCAGCAGTCACGGTGGGGGAGCTAATGGAAACACCATATATTTT. Protein sequence: CASSHGGGANGNTIYF.

This clonotype was seen ten or more times. The gene calls are TRBV20-1 and TRBJ2-3; 11 positions agree with TRBD2. The CDR3 has 15 amino acids. V lost 3 bases to trimming and J lost 3 bases; unmatched junction nucleotides: 5. The V gene's germline CDR1 is DFQATT and CDR2 SNEGSKA (reference sequence). CDR3: CSARYTSGSTDTQYF. CDR3 DNA sequence: TGCAGTGCTAGGTACACTAGCGGGAGTACAGATACGCAGTATTTT.

There are many counts of this clonotype. This chain uses TRBV5-1 with TRBJ2-7; D is undetermined. The germline V gene encodes CDR1 SGHRS and CDR2 YFSETQ. The CDR3 is 14 amino acids. V lost 3 bases and J lost 2, with 12 bases in between. The CDR3 DNA follows: TGCGCCAGCAGCTGGTCCTCAGACGCCTACGAGCAGTACTTC. This codes for CASSWSSDAYEQYF.

The genes are TRBV4-3 and TRBJ2-1; 9 nucleotides agree with TRBD2. The CDR3 has 18 amino acids. Germline assignment: CDR1 LGHNA and CDR2 YSLEER. The V gene end was trimmed by 1 base and the J gene end by 3 bases; junction bases not matched to a gene: 10. DNA for the CDR3: TGCGCCAGCAGCCAAGGGCTCGCTAGCGGGATTCTCTACAATGAGCAGTTCTTC. This gives the protein CASSQGLASGILYNEQFF.

This clonotype was observed many times. The J gene is TRBJ2-1, the V gene TRBV11-2; 11 nucleotides line up with TRBD2. CDR3 length equals 21 residues. In germline, CDR1 is SGHAT, CDR2 FQNNGV. V lost 5 bases to trimming and J lost 3 bases; unmatched junction nucleotides: 21. The CDR3 bases are TGTGCCAGCAGCCGCCCCCGCACTAGCGGGAGTTGGTTGGAGCTCTACAATGAGCAGTTCTTC. It translates to CASSRPRTSGSWLELYNEQFF.

This clonotype was found a few times. The chain uses TRBV28 and TRBJ2-2, with a tentative D call TRBD1 (6 bases). The CDR3 is 16 residues long. Germline-derived CDR1 and CDR2 are MDHEN and SYDVKM. The V and J ends lost 7 bases and 8 bases respectively, with 23 bases between them. This CDR3 reads CASTPEGTRMQGELFF. The CDR3 DNA is TGTGCCAGCACCCCAGAGGGGACAAGAATGCAAGGGGAGCTGTTTTTT. The complete variable domain, with remaining parts taken from reference TRBV28 and TRBJ2-2, reads DVKVTQSSRYLVKRTGEKVFLECVQDMDHENMFWYRQDPGLGLRLIYFSYDVKMKEKGDIPEGYSVSREKKERFSLILESASTNQTSMYLCASTPEGTRMQGELFFGEGSRLTVL.

This clonotype has only a few counts. V usage is TRBV19 and J usage is TRBJ1-1; the D gene is possibly TRBD1 (5 bases). The germline CDR1 and CDR2 sequences are LNHDA and SQIVND (reference sequence). This CDR3 is 13 amino acids long. The V end lost 7 bases, the J end lost 1 base, and 10 bases lay between the germline ends. CDR3 coding DNA: TGTGCCAGTAATATGAGGGGGAACACTGAAGCTTTCTTT. Amino acid sequence: CASNMRGNTEAFF.

This clonotype was seen ten or more times. The chain couples TRBV5-6 to TRBJ1-5; a possible D gene is TRBD1 (6 bases). V lost 0 bases and J 3 bases, leaving 7 bases between the germline ends. Germline loops: CDR1 SGHDT, CDR2 YYEEEE. The CDR3 covers 14 residues. CDR3 nucleotides: TGTGCCAGCAGCTTGGGACAGGACAATCAGCCCCAGCATTTT. Protein sequence: CASSLGQDNQPQHF.

This clonotype was counted a few times. The chain carries TRBV14 and TRBJ2-2; D is possibly TRBD2 (5 bases). V shed 0 bases and J shed 0 bases, with 5 bases lying between them. Germline CDR1 is SGHDN and CDR2 is FVKESK. This CDR3 is built from 15 residues. DNA of the CDR3: TGTGCCAGCAGCCAAGAACTAGCGAACACCGGGGAGCTGTTTTTT. This gives the protein CASSQELANTGELFF.

Ten or more counts support this clonotype. The chain employs TRBV15 and TRBJ2-3, with 11 bases that match TRBD1. CDR1 is LNHNV, CDR2 YYDKDF, per germline (reference sequence). V was clipped by 3 bases and J by 3 bases; unmatched bases: 2. The CDR3 is 15 amino acids. The CDR3 DNA sequence: TGTGCCACCAGCAGGGACAGGGGGCTTACAGATACGCAGTATTTT. This gives the protein CATSRDRGLTDTQYF.

This clonotype was recorded at least ten times. The rearrangement uses TRBV7-2 and TRBJ2-7, with D tentatively TRBD1 (5 bases). V was pared by 3 bases and J by 6 bases, with 15 bases between. Germline assignment: CDR1 SGHTA and CDR2 FQGNSA. The CDR3 totals 14 residues. CDR3 in amino acids: CASSFSQGFGEQYF. The CDR3 DNA sequence: TGTGCCAGCAGCTTTAGCCAGGGATTTGGCGAGCAGTACTTC. The complete variable domain, with remaining parts taken from reference TRBV7-2 and TRBJ2-7, reads GAGVSQSPSNKVTEKGKDVELRCDPISGHTALYWYRQSLGQGLEFLIYFQGNSAPDKSGLPSDRFSAERTGGSVSTLTIQRTQQEDSAVYLCASSFSQGFGEQYFGPGTRLTVT.

Turning to this clonotype: With a much larger clone just one base away, this may be a read error. This rearrangement joins TRBV7-6 to TRBJ2-7, with a weak D call TRBD2 (6 bases). Germline V gene lookup returns CDR1 SGHVS and CDR2 FNYEAQ. This CDR3 has 17 residues. V lost 1 base, J lost 5 bases, and 21 bases lay in between. This CDR3 reads CASSLDYGGVVVHEQYF. The CDR3 DNA reads TGTGCCAGCAGCTTAGATTACGGCGGGGTGGTGGTCCACGAGCAGTACTTC.

This chain uses TRBV9 with TRBJ1-3; D gene unclear. The CDR3 is 15 residues long. Between the trimmed V and J ends, which lost 0 bases and 3 bases, there was a span of 10 bases. CDR1 is SGDLS, CDR2 YYNGEE, per germline. This chain's CDR3 is CASSVDLGNGNTIYF. CDR3 bases: TGTGCCAGCAGCGTAGATTTGGGGAATGGAAACACCATATATTTT.

In its sample, this clonotype was seen many times. The V gene is TRBV7-9, the J gene TRBJ2-7; 7 bases agree with TRBD2. V trimming: 4 bases; J trimming: 5 bases; junction bases outside the gene matches: 8. The germline V gene has CDR1 SEHNR and CDR2 FQNEAQ (reference sequence). This CDR3 contains 14 residues. The CDR3 nucleotides are TGTGCCAGCAGCTCCCTCGGGAGGCCCGACGAGCAGTACTTC. It translates to CASSSLGRPDEQYF. Full variable domain (missing parts from reference TRBV7-9 and TRBJ2-7): DTGVSQNPRHKITKRGQNVTFRCDPISEHNRLYWYRQTLGQGPEFLTYFQNEAQLEKSRLLSDRFSAERPKGSFSTLEIQRTEQGDSAMYLCASSSLGRPDEQYFGPGTRLTVT.

In this sample, this clonotype turned up a few times. The V gene is TRBV29-1, the J gene TRBJ2-7; 12 bases map to TRBD1. The CDR3 spans 22 residues. V was clipped by 4 bases and J by 6 bases; unmatched bases: 31. The germline V gene encodes CDR1 SQVTM and CDR2 ANQGSEA. The CDR3 DNA reads as TGCAGCGTTGCCTGGCCGGGACAGGGGGCGAATAGCGGGAGTTCCTTAAAGTGCGAGCAGTACTTC. Its translation: CSVAWPGQGANSGSSLKCEQYF.

The sample holds many counts of this clonotype. V is TRBV7-3 and J is TRBJ2-7; 9 nucleotides agree with TRBD1. The CDR3 is 14 amino acids. Germline V gives CDR1 SGHTA, CDR2 FQGTGA. V lost 1 base to trimming and J lost 4 bases; unmatched junction nucleotides: 2. CDR3 loop: CASSLMGQGYEQYF. CDR3 DNA sequence: TGTGCCAGCAGCTTAATGGGACAGGGTTACGAGCAGTACTTC.

The V and J genes are TRBV4-3 and TRBJ2-7, with D maybe TRBD2 (5 bases). CDR1 and CDR2 (germline): LGHNA, YSLEER. The CDR3 length is 16 residues. Trimming removed 1 base from V and 0 bases from J, with 13 bases in between. The CDR3 loop reads CASSQGGLADSYEQYF. In nucleotides, the CDR3 is TGCGCCAGCAGCCAAGGAGGGCTAGCCGACTCCTACGAGCAGTACTTC.

This clonotype was counted at least ten times. The chain employs TRBV10-3 and TRBJ1-2, with a possible D match to TRBD1 (5 bases). V lost 7 bases and J lost 7, with 13 bases in between. Germline V CDR1 and CDR2: ENHRY, SYGVKD. CDR3 size: 12 residues. CDR3 amino acids: CAITPTGVGYTF. The CDR3 nucleotides read TGTGCCATCACCCCAACGGGGGTTGGCTACACCTTC.

In this sample, this clonotype turned up many times. The V call is TRBV19, the J call TRBJ2-2; no definite D call. Germline V gene sequence: CDR1 LNHDA, CDR2 SQIVND (reference sequence). The length of the CDR3 is 12 residues. Trimming pared 5 bases from V and 9 bases from J, leaving 10 bases between. The CDR3 DNA is TGTGCCAGTAGTGCCGGTACTAGGGAGCTGTTTTTT. It encodes CASSAGTRELFF.

This clonotype was observed many times. V gene TRBV6-6 combines with J gene TRBJ2-1; either TRBD1 or TRBD2 may fit D (5 bases each). Germline CDR1 and CDR2: MNHNY and SVGAGI (reference sequence). This CDR3 has 15 amino acids. Between the trimmed V and J ends, which lost 2 bases and 5 bases, there was a span of 13 bases. For the CDR3, the DNA is TGTGCCAGCAGTTACCGGGACCCGGCGAACAATGAGCAGTTCTTC. This translates into CASSYRDPANNEQFF.

This clonotype was counted only a few times. V gene TRBV10-3 combines with J gene TRBJ2-7; 9 nucleotides agree with TRBD2. This CDR3 comprises 16 residues. V lost 11 bases to trimming and J lost 4 bases; unmatched junction nucleotides: 18. Germline-derived CDR1 and CDR2 are ENHRY and SYGVKD. CDR3 protein: CAAAASGTPVPYEQYF. CDR3 sequence (DNA): TGTGCCGCGGCGGCTAGCGGGACCCCCGTACCATACGAGCAGTACTTC.

This clonotype was seen ten or more times. The DNA of the CDR3 is TGTGCCAGTAGTAACCCCGGGACTAGCGGGAGGGCCTTCGCCGGGGAGCTGTTTTTT. Translating it yields CASSNPGTSGRAFAGELFF. The rearrangement joins TRBV19 to TRBJ2-2; 16 bases map to TRBD2. The CDR3 length is 19 residues. Looked up from germline, CDR1 is LNHDA and CDR2 is SQIVND (reference sequence). Losses at the gene ends were 4 bases for V and 6 bases for J; bases not matched to a gene: 11.

The V gene is TRBV27, the J gene TRBJ1-4; D remains ambiguous. Per germline, CDR1 MNHEY and CDR2 SMNVEV (reference sequence). CDR3 length equals 14 residues. Trimming removed 3 bases at V and 5 bases at J, with 10 bases between. CDR3 sequence: CASSFSGSNEKLFF. The CDR3 DNA reads TGTGCCAGCAGTTTTTCCGGTAGCAATGAAAAACTGTTTTTT. Using reference TRBV27 and TRBJ1-4 for the parts outside the CDR3, the full variable domain is EAQVTQNPRYLITVTGKKLTVTCSQNMNHEYMSWYRQDPGLGLRQIYYSMNVEVTDKGDVPEGYKVSRKEKRNFPLILESPSPNQTSLYFCASSFSGSNEKLFFGSGTQLSVL.

Notes on this clonotype: At one end, the junction sequence differs from germline, possibly due to a read error. The chain recombines TRBV3-1 with TRBJ1-2, with D unresolved. This CDR3 is built from 13 residues. The germline V gene has CDR1 LGHDT and CDR2 YNNKEL (reference sequence). Written as DNA, the CDR3 is TGTACCAGCAGCCATAAAGGAAACTATGGCTACACCTTC. Amino acid sequence: CTSSHKGNYGYTF.

Many counts were recorded for this clonotype. The chain carries TRBV7-9 and TRBJ2-7, with no clear D. V lost 7 bases and J 4 bases, leaving 11 bases between the germline ends. There are 12 residues in the CDR3. Germline V gene sequence: CDR1 SEHNR, CDR2 FQNEAQ (reference sequence). CDR3 nucleotide sequence: TGTGCCAGCAACTCAGATGTTTACGAGCAGTACTTC. This translates into CASNSDVYEQYF.

At least ten counts were recorded for this clonotype. The J gene is TRBJ1-2, the V gene TRBV30, with D maybe TRBD1 (5 bases). Trimming stripped 0 bases from V and 4 bases from J, with 18 bases between. The germline CDR1 and CDR2 sequences are GTSNPN and SVGIG (reference sequence). The CDR3 length is 16 residues. CDR3 DNA sequence: TGTGCCTGGAGTGTACCTACAGCCCTAAGGGGCTATGGCTACACCTTC. Amino acids: CAWSVPTALRGYGYTF.